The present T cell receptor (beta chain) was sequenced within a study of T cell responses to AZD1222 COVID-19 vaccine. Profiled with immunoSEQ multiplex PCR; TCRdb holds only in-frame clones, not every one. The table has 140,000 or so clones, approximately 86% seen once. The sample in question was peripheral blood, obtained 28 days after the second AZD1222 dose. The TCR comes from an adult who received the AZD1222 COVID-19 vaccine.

CDR3 residues: CASRDNNQPQHF. In nucleotides, the CDR3 is TGTGCCAGCCGGGACAATAATCAGCCCCAGCATTTT. The chain employs TRBV2 and TRBJ1-5; tentatively, D is TRBD1 (6 bases). This CDR3 spans 12 amino acids. CDR1 SNHLY and CDR2 FYNNEI come from the germline V gene. V dropped 8 bases and J dropped 4 bases, with 9 bases sitting between them.